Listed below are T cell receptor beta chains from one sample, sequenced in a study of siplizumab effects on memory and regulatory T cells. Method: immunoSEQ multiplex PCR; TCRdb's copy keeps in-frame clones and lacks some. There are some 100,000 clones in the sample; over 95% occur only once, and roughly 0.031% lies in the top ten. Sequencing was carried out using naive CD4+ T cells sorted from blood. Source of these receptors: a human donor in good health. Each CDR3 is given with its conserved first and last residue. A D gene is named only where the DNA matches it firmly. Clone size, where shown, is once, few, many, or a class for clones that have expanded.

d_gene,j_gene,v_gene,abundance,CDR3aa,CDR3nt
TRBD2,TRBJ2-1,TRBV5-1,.,CASSLSGGRNEQFF,TGCGCCAGCAGCTTGAGCGGGGGGAGAAATGAGCAGTTCTTC
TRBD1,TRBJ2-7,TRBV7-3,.,CASSRDRLSEQYF,TGTGCCAGCAGCCGGGACAGACTATCGGAGCAGTACTTC
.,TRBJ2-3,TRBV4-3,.,CASSQRYTDTQYF,TGCGCCAGCAGCCAGAGATACACAGATACGCAGTATTTT
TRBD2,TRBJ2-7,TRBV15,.,CATSPRGEGSSEQYF,TGTGCCACCAGCCCCCGGGGGGAGGGTAGCAGCGAGCAGTACTTC
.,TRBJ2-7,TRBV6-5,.,CASSYWGYEQYF,TGTGCCAGCAGTTACTGGGGTTACGAGCAGTACTTC
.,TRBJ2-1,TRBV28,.,CASSLEDRRPYNEQFF,TGTGCCAGCAGTTTGGAAGACAGGAGACCCTACAATGAGCAGTTCTTC
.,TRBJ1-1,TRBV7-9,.,CASSLSGRTEAFF,TGTGCCAGCAGCTTATCTGGGCGGACTGAAGCTTTCTTT
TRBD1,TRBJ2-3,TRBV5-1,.,CASSPGQTSTDTQYF,TGCGCCAGCAGCCCGGGACAGACGAGCACAGATACGCAGTATTTT
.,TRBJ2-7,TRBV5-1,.,CASSLVAGAPYEQYF,TGCGCCAGCAGCTTGGTGGCGGGGGCCCCCTACGAGCAGTACTTC
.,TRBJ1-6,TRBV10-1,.,CARYSSYNSPLHF,TGCGCCAGGTATAGCTCCTATAATTCACCCCTCCACTTT
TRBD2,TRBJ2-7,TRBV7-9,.,CASSLAGLAGGLFSYEQYF,TGTGCCAGCAGCTTAGCCGGACTAGCGGGGGGGCTATTCTCCTACGAGCAGTACTTC
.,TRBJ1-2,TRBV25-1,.,CASSDRGGAAPEGYTF,TGTGCCAGCAGTGATCGTGGCGGGGCGGCCCCCGAGGGCTACACCTTC
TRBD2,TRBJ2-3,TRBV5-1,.,CASSFSGGADTQYF,TGCGCCAGCAGCTTTAGCGGGGGCGCAGATACGCAGTATTTT
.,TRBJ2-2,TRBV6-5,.,CASSYRVSGTGELFF,TGTGCCAGCAGTTACAGGGTATCGGGCACCGGGGAGCTGTTTTTT
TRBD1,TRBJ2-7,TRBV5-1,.,CASSFSADRGTYEQYF,TGCGCCAGCAGCTTTTCCGCGGACAGGGGTACCTACGAGCAGTACTTC
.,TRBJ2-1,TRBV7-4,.,CASSLGPGSNNEQFF,TGTGCCAGCAGCCTAGGGCCGGGAAGTAATAATGAGCAGTTCTTC
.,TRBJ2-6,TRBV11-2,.,CASSLDGTPVFGANVLTF,TGTGCCAGCAGCTTAGACGGGACACCGGTTTTTGGGGCCAACGTCCTGACTTTC
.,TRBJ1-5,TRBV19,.,CASSIIGNSNQPQHF,TGTGCCAGTAGTATTATCGGGAATAGCAATCAGCCCCAGCATTTT
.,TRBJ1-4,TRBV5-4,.,CASSLGALTGVGEKLFF,TGTGCCAGCAGCTTGGGGGCCCTTACCGGGGTGGGTGAAAAACTGTTTTTT
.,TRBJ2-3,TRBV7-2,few,CASSEGGEADTQYF,TGTGCCAGCAGCGAGGGGGGCGAGGCAGATACGCAGTATTTT
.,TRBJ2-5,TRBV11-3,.,CASSGQQETQYF,TGTGCCAGCAGCGGACAACAAGAGACCCAGTACTTC
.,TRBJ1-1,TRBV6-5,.,CASRRGQGSNEAFF,TGTGCCAGTAGGCGGGGGCAGGGAAGTAACGAAGCTTTCTTT
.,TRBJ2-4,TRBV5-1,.,CASSFIRSRGYLAKNIQYF,TGCGCCAGCAGCTTTATCAGATCCCGGGGATACTTAGCCAAAAACATTCAGTACTTC
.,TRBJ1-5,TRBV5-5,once,CASSLVLGAHQPQHF,TGTGCCAGCAGCTTGGTATTAGGGGCCCATCAGCCCCAGCATTTT
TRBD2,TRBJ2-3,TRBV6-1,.,CASGREGSSTDTQYF,TGTGCCAGCGGCAGGGAGGGCTCTAGCACAGATACGCAGTATTTT
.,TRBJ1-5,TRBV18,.,CASSPSSGDQPQHF,TGTGCCAGCTCACCAAGTTCGGGAGATCAGCCCCAGCATTTT
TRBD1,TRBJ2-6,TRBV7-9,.,CASSLEHGTASSGANVLTF,TGTGCCAGCAGCTTAGAACATGGGACAGCCAGCTCTGGGGCCAACGTCCTGACTTTC
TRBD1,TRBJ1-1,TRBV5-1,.,CASSLRQGEGGTEAFF,TGCGCCAGCAGCCTTCGACAGGGCGAGGGGGGCACTGAAGCTTTCTTT
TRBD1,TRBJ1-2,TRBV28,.,CASSDTGALYGYTF,TGTGCCAGCAGTGACACAGGGGCCCTCTATGGCTACACCTTC
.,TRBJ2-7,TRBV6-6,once,CASSYSRVHEQYF,TGTGCCAGCAGTTACTCGAGGGTCCACGAGCAGTACTTC
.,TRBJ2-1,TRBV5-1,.,CASSLVRASYNEQFF,TGCGCCAGCAGCTTGGTAAGGGCCTCCTACAATGAGCAGTTCTTC
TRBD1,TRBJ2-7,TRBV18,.,CASSGTGISYEQYF,TGTGCCAGCTCGGGGACAGGCATCTCCTACGAGCAGTACTTC
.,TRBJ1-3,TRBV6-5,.,CASSYSRDNSGNTIYF,TGTGCCAGCAGTTACTCCCGGGACAACTCTGGAAACACCATATATTTT
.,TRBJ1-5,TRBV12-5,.,CASGPELGQPQHF,TGTGCTAGTGGCCCCGAATTGGGGCAGCCCCAGCATTTT
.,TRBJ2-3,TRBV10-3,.,CAIRPTGPDTQYF,TGTGCCATCAGACCGACAGGCCCAGATACGCAGTATTTT
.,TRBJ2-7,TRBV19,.,CASSIGRQGYSYEQYF,TGTGCCAGTAGTATCGGGAGGCAGGGGTACAGTTACGAGCAGTACTTC
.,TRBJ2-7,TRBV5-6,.,CASSSTLITYEQYF,TGTGCCAGCAGCTCTACACTAATAACCTACGAGCAGTACTTC
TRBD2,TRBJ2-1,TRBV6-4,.,CASSLAGGPYNEQFF,TGTGCCAGCAGTTTAGCGGGGGGTCCTTACAATGAGCAGTTCTTC